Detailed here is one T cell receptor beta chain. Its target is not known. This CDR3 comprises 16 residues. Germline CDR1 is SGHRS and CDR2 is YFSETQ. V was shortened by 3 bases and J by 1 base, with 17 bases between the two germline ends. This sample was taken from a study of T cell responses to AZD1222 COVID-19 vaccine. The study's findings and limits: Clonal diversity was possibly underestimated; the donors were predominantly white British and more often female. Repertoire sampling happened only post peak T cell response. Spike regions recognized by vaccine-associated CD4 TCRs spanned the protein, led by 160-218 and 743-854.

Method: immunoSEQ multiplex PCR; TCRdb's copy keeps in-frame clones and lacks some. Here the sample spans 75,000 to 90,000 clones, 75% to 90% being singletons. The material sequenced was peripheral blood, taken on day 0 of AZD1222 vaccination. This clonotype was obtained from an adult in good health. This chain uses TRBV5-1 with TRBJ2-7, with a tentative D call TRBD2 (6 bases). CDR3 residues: CASSSGTFLGSYEQYF. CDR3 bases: TGCGCCAGCAGCTCCGGGACTTTTTTGGGGTCCTACGAGCAGTACTTC.